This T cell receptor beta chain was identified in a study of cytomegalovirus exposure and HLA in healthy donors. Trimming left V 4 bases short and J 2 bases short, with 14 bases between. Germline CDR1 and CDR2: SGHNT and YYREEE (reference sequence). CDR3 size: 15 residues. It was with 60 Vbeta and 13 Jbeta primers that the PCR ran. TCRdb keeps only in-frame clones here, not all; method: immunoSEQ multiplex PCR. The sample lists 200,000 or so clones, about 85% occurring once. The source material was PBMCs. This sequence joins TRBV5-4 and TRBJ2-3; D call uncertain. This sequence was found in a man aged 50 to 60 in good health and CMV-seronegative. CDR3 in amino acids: CASSPRQTHTDTQYF. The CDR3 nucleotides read TGTGCCAGCAGCCCGAGACAAACTCACACAGATACGCAGTATTTT.